This TCR beta chain was profiled in a study of response to subunit inactivated influenza vaccine. Study-level results: With each seasonal influenza vaccination, the authors suggested, few new T cells are recruited.

TCRdb analysed the RT-PCR reads with MiXCR anew, one entry per CDR3 protein. The repertoire includes 610,000 or so distinct CDR3 sequences, approximately 15% of them detected once, and over 8.5% sits in the top ten. V was pared by 3 bases and J by 4 bases, with 13 bases between. The germline V gene encodes CDR1 DFQATT and CDR2 SNEGSKA (reference sequence). CDR3 length equals 14 residues. Notes on this clonotype: Antigen specificity is unknown.

The rearrangement joins TRBV20-1 to TRBJ1-5, with D perhaps TRBD1 (5 bases). The sequences come from PBMCs from blood, collected 11 to 12 days after vaccination. The clonotype comes from a man in his forties or fifties who received an inactivated influenza vaccine. The chain's CDR3 is CSARKRGENQPQHF. In nucleotides, the CDR3 is TGCAGTGCTAGGAAGAGGGGTGAAAATCAGCCCCAGCATTTT.